The present T cell receptor (beta chain) was sequenced within a study of blood T cell repertoires in COVID-19. The length of the CDR3 is 15 residues. Trimming removed 8 bases from V and 3 bases from J; junction bases left unmatched: 10. CDR1 and CDR2 (germline): GTSNPN, SVGIG (reference sequence). How the authors handled the data: Cell counts per sample came from amplifying reference gene primers. Method: immunoSEQ multiplex PCR; TCRdb's copy keeps in-frame clones and lacks some. V and J calls and clone size come straight from that table; D and trimming were deduced from the DNA. Here the sample spans about 150,000 clones, roughly four fifths being singletons.

The material sequenced was peripheral blood. This chain uses TRBV30 with TRBJ1-6, with 7 bases that match TRBD1. This clonotype was sampled from a human donor with acute or convalescent COVID-19. The donor label of this sample is uncertain. The CDR3 nucleotides read TGTGCCCGAAGGAAGACAGGGAACTATAATTCACCCCTCCACTTT. It yields the protein CARRKTGNYNSPLHF.